This T cell receptor (beta chain) was sequenced in a study of blood T cells in healthy people across ages. With a J-beta primer mix and a sample-barcoded 5' primer, a second PCR ran roughly 6 to 11 cycles. MiXCR was run by TCRdb on the 5' RACE reads, yielding one entry per CDR3 protein. The repertoire includes about 900,000 distinct CDR3 sequences, 62% of them detected once, and roughly a quarter sits in the top ten. V was cut by 6 bases and J by 0 bases, with 18 bases left in between. The V gene's germline CDR1 is SGHTA and CDR2 FQGNSA. This CDR3 has 16 amino acids. Donor samples were obtained from healthy Caucasian individuals from Russia, aged about 6 to 95.

The sample comprised blood. The sequence came from a man younger than 40 in good health. The gene calls are TRBV7-2 and TRBJ2-7; possible D gene TRBD2, 5 bases. This chain's CDR3 is CASSNPWLGSSYEQYF. The CDR3 DNA is TGTGCCAGCAGTAACCCCTGGCTAGGGAGCTCCTACGAGCAGTACTTC.